The 22 T cell receptor beta chains below come from one sample, sequenced in a study of blood T cell repertoires in COVID-19. Sequenced by immunoSEQ multiplex PCR; TCRdb stores in-frame clones only, minus some. The sample has approximately 300,000 clones, about 88% seen once; the top ten hold approximately 11%. Sample: peripheral blood. The receptors shown here come from a young woman with COVID-19, enrolled during active disease.

The V gene is TRBV5-1, the J gene TRBJ1-3; D gene ambiguous. This CDR3 is 14 amino acids long. Trimming pared 2 bases from V and 2 bases from J, leaving 8 bases between. From germline, CDR1 is SGHRS and CDR2 YFSETQ. CDR3 in amino acids: CASSFETPGNTIYF. CDR3 nucleotides: TGCGCCAGCAGCTTCGAGACTCCTGGAAACACCATATATTTT.

The V and J genes are TRBV3-1 (or the pseudogene TRBV3-2) and TRBJ1-2; the match to TRBD1 covers 8 bases. Trimming removed 1 base from V and 8 bases from J; junction bases left unmatched: 6. The CDR3 is 14 residues long. The germline V gene has CDR1 LGHDT and CDR2 YNNKEL (reference sequence). The CDR3 DNA is TGTGCCAGCAGCCAAGGGGTACAGGGGGTCGGCTACACCTTC. Protein product: CASSQGVQGVGYTF.

The genes are TRBV7-2 and TRBJ2-7; 7 positions agree with TRBD2. Germline V gene sequence: CDR1 SGHTA, CDR2 FQGNSA. Trimming cost V 5 bases and J 2 bases; bases outside gene matches: 12. The CDR3 is 16 amino acids. The CDR3 DNA reads TGTGCCAGCAGCAGAGAAGCGGGGCCTAGCCCCTACGAGCAGTACTTC. Its protein is CASSREAGPSPYEQYF.

The rearrangement joins TRBV7-6 to TRBJ2-5, with TRBD2 matching over 15 bases. CDR3 length: 16 amino acids. The germline gives CDR1 SGHVS, CDR2 FNYEAQ. V lost 5 bases and J lost 5; bases outside the gene matches: 6. In DNA form, the CDR3 reads TGTGCCAGCAGCCCCGGGACTAGCGGGAGGAGGGAGACCCAGTACTTC. Protein sequence: CASSPGTSGRRETQYF.

The chain recombines TRBV30 with TRBJ2-7, with D perhaps matching TRBD1 (5 bases). The CDR3 is made up of 12 amino acids. Germline-derived CDR1 and CDR2 are GTSNPN and SVGIG (reference sequence). V lost 4 bases to trimming and J lost 3 bases, with 10 bases between them. CDR3 DNA sequence: TGTGCCTGGACCCAGCAGGGCTACGAGCAGTACTTC. The encoded protein is CAWTQQGYEQYF.

The rearrangement joins TRBV7-2 to TRBJ2-7; 7 nucleotides align to TRBD2. Per the germline V gene, CDR1 is SGHTA and CDR2 is FQGNSA. The CDR3 loop spans 15 amino acids. Trimming at V came to 0 bases and at J to 4 bases, leaving 6 bases not matched to a gene. The CDR3 region has the DNA TGTGCCAGCAGCTTAGCGGGAGGGATATTTTACGAGCAGTACTTC. This codes for CASSLAGGIFYEQYF.

The chain has TRBV19 and TRBJ2-2, with 7 bases that match TRBD1. Germline V CDR1 and CDR2: LNHDA, SQIVND (reference sequence). Unmatched junction bases numbered 7, after V lost 7 bases and J lost 2 bases. The CDR3 has 15 residues. The CDR3 loop is CASNWQGVNTGELFF. CDR3 DNA: TGTGCCAGTAATTGGCAGGGGGTTAACACCGGGGAGCTGTTTTTT.

The chain is built from TRBV4-1 and TRBJ2-3; 8 bases line up with TRBD1. V was clipped by 0 bases and J by 3 bases; unmatched bases: 5. From germline, CDR1 is MGHRA and CDR2 YSYEKL. This CDR3 spans 16 amino acids. The CDR3 DNA sequence: TGCGCCAGCAGCCAAGATCTCGGACAGGGAACAGATACGCAGTATTTT. Encoded protein: CASSQDLGQGTDTQYF.

J is TRBJ1-3 and V is TRBV6-5; a possible D gene is TRBD1 (6 bases). There are 14 residues in the CDR3. The V and J ends lost 6 bases and 1 base respectively, with 10 bases between them. Germline assignment: CDR1 MNHEY and CDR2 SVGAGI. This CDR3 reads CASSLGTSGNTIYF. Written as DNA, the CDR3 is TGTGCCAGCAGCTTAGGGACATCTGGAAACACCATATATTTT.

This clone came up once. The chain joins TRBV9 to TRBJ1-3; no reliable D call. The germline CDR1 and CDR2 sequences are SGDLS and YYNGEE. The CDR3 is made up of 15 amino acids. V was trimmed by 0 bases and J by 0 bases, leaving 7 bases between them. Here the CDR3 DNA reads TGTGCCAGCAGCGTAGGAGTTGGCTCTGGAAACACCATATATTTT. Translated, it gives CASSVGVGSGNTIYF.

This rearrangement joins TRBV18 to TRBJ1-4, with 8 bases identical to TRBD1. V was pared by 6 bases and J by 8 bases, with 5 bases of the junction left unmatched. The V gene's germline CDR1 is KGHSH and CDR2 LQKENI. This CDR3 spans 13 amino acids. In DNA, the CDR3 is TGTGCCAGCTCGAAGACAGGGGACGAAAAACTGTTTTTT. This encodes CASSKTGDEKLFF.

This clone was counted between two and nine times. This sequence joins TRBV24-1 and TRBJ2-3, with TRBD2 identical over 11 bases. The CDR3 is 17 residues long. The germline V gene has CDR1 KGHDR and CDR2 SFDVKD. J gave up 2 bases and V 4 bases, and 7 bases lay outside the gene matches. In DNA form, the CDR3 reads TGTGCCACCAGTGACCCCGGACTAGCGGGCCTCACAGATACGCAGTATTTT. It yields the protein CATSDPGLAGLTDTQYF.

The chain couples TRBV18 to TRBJ1-5; D is possibly TRBD1 (6 bases). Germline lookup yields CDR1 KGHSH and CDR2 LQKENI. This CDR3 contains 14 residues. With 3 bases removed from V and 4 bases from J, the gap between germline ends came to 10 bases. The CDR3 DNA reads TGTGCCAGCTCACCTGGACAGACTAATCAGCCCCAGCATTTT. Protein sequence: CASSPGQTNQPQHF.

The chain combines TRBV28 with TRBJ2-3; D remains ambiguous. The germline V and J ends were trimmed by 5 bases and 2 bases, with 11 bases remaining between them. This CDR3 has 14 residues. Germline CDR1 reads MDHEN; CDR2 reads SYDVKM. In nucleotides, the CDR3 is TGTGCCAGCAGTATCGGAGCGCCCACAGATACGCAGTATTTT. Translation gives CASSIGAPTDTQYF.

The rearrangement uses TRBV2 and TRBJ2-2; TRBD2 might be the D (6 bases). Germline CDR1 SNHLY, CDR2 FYNNEI. Trimming stripped 6 bases from V and 7 bases from J, with 18 bases between. There are 15 residues in the CDR3. The CDR3 reads CASSLWTKMVGELFF. The CDR3 DNA reads as TGTGCCAGCAGCCTGTGGACTAAGATGGTCGGGGAGCTGTTTTTT.

This chain joins TRBV14 and TRBJ2-5; TRBD1 agrees at 9 bases. Germline assignment: CDR1 SGHDN and CDR2 FVKESK. The CDR3 spans 16 residues. The junction had 4 bases not matched to a gene; V was cut back by 0 bases and J by 2 bases. This chain's CDR3 is CASSQDRGQGQETQYF. The CDR3 bases are TGTGCCAGCAGCCAAGATCGGGGACAGGGTCAAGAGACCCAGTACTTC.

The chain joins TRBV10-2 to TRBJ2-7; 12 bases agree with TRBD2. Germline assignment: CDR1 WSHSY and CDR2 SAAADI. The CDR3 runs 17 residues. Trimming took 8 bases from V and 2 from J; bases not matched to a gene: 13. The CDR3: CASGGTSGRSSPYEQYF. For the CDR3, the DNA is TGCGCCAGCGGGGGAACTAGCGGGAGGTCTAGTCCCTACGAGCAGTACTTC.

V usage is TRBV29-1 and J usage is TRBJ2-2, with 11 bases that match TRBD1. Trimming removed 7 bases from V and 6 bases from J; junction bases left unmatched: 10. From germline, CDR1 is SQVTM and CDR2 ANQGSEA. This CDR3 is 15 amino acids long. The CDR3 nucleotides read TGCAGCGCTCCGGGACAGGGGGTTTGGGCCGGGGAGCTGTTTTTT. This encodes CSAPGQGVWAGELFF.

This chain uses TRBV10-2 with TRBJ1-6; D uncertain. The CDR3 length is 14 residues. Germline CDR1 and CDR2: WSHSY and SAAADI. V shed 5 bases and J shed 4 bases, with 9 bases lying between them. This CDR3 reads CASSRDTYNSPLHF. The DNA for the CDR3 is TGCGCCAGCAGTCGGGATACTTATAATTCACCCCTCCACTTT.

This chain connects TRBV7-2 to TRBJ2-5; 9 bases match TRBD1. The CDR3 length is 15 residues. J was trimmed by 5 bases and V by 5 bases; bases with no gene match: 9. Germline-derived CDR1 and CDR2 are SGHTA and FQGNSA. DNA for the CDR3: TGTGCCAGCAGCACTAGAGACAGGGGGAGGGAGACCCAGTACTTC. Translating it yields CASSTRDRGRETQYF.

This clone was seen once. This chain uses TRBV4-1 with TRBJ2-7; D is possibly TRBD1 (7 bases). Germline-derived CDR1 and CDR2 are MGHRA and YSYEKL. The germline V and J ends were trimmed by 4 bases and 7 bases, with 20 bases remaining between them. CDR3 length: 15 amino acids. CDR3 coding DNA: TGCGCCAGCAGCCCATTAGAGGAGGGGGCTCGGGAGCAGTACTTC. Protein: CASSPLEEGAREQYF.

In nucleotides, the CDR3 is TGTGCCAGCAAGAGGAACCAGGGGTACGAGCAGTACTTC. It encodes CASKRNQGYEQYF. The rearrangement links TRBV2 to TRBJ2-7; tentatively, D is TRBD1 (6 bases). Germline lookup yields CDR1 SNHLY and CDR2 FYNNEI. Deletions cut 7 bases from V and 4 bases from J, with 14 bases between. The CDR3 consists of 13 residues.